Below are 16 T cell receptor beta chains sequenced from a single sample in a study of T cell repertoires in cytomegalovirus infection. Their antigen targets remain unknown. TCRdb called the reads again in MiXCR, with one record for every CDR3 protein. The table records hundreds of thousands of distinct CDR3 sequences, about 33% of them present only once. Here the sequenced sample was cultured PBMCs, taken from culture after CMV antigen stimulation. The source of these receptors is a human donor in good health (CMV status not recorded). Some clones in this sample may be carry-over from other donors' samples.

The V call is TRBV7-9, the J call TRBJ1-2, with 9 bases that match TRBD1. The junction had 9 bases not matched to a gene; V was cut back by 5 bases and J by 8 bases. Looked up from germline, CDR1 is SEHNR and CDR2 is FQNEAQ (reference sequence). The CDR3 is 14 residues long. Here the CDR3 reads CASSPRGQGQGYTF. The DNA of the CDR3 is TGTGCCAGCAGCCCCCGGGGACAGGGTCAAGGCTACACCTTC.

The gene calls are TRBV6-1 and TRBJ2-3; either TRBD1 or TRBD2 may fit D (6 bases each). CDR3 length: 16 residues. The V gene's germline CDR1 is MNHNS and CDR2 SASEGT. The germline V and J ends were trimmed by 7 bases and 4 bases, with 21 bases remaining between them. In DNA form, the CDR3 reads TGTGCCAGCACTTCAGCCCGGGACACGGGGGCAGATACGCAGTATTTT. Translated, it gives CASTSARDTGADTQYF.

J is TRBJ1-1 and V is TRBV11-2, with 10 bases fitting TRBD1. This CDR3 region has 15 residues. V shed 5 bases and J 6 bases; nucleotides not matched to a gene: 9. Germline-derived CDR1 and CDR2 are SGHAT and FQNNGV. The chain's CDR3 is CASSPRTGGFAEAFF. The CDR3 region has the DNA TGTGCCAGCAGCCCGAGGACAGGGGGTTTCGCTGAAGCTTTCTTT.

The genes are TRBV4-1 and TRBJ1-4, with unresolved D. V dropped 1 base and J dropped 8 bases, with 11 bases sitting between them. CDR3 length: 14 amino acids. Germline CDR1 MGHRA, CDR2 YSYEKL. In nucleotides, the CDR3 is TGCGCCAGCAGCCAAGCACGGGGTTTGGAAAAACTGTTTTTT. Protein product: CASSQARGLEKLFF.

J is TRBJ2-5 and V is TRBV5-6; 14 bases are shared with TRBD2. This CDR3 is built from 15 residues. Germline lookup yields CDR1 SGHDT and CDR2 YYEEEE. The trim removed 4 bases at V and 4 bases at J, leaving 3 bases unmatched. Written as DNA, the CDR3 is TGTGCCAGCAGCCAGACTAGCGGGGGGGGAGAGACCCAGTACTTC. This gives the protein CASSQTSGGGETQYF. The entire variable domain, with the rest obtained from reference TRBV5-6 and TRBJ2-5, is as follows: DAGVTQSPTHLIKTRGQQVTLRCSPKSGHDTVSWYQQALGQGPQFIFQYYEEEERQRGNFPDRFSGHQFPNYSSELNVNALLLGDSALYLCASSQTSGGGETQYFGPGTRLLVL.

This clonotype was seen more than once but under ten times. CDR3 nucleotides: TGTGCCAGCAGCCCAGGAAGGGAGGCCAAAAACATTCAGTACTTC. Residues: CASSPGREAKNIQYF. This sequence joins TRBV7-9 and TRBJ2-4, with a weak D call TRBD2 (5 bases). This CDR3 spans 15 amino acids. The V and J ends lost 5 bases and 1 base respectively, with 12 bases between them. Per the germline V gene, CDR1 is SEHNR and CDR2 is FQNEAQ (reference sequence).

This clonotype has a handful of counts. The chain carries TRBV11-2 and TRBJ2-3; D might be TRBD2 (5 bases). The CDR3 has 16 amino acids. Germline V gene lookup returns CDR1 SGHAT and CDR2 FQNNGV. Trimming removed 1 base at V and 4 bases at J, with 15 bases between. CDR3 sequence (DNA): TGTGCCAGCAGCTTAGGTTCCGGGGTATGGGCAGATACGCAGTATTTT. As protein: CASSLGSGVWADTQYF.

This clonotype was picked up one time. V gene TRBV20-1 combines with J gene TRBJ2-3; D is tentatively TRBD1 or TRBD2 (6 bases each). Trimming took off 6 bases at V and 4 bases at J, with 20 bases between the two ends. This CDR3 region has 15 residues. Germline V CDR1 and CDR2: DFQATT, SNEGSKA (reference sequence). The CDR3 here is CSAIPSGGPADTQYF. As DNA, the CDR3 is TGCAGTGCCATACCCTCCGGGGGCCCGGCAGATACGCAGTATTTT.

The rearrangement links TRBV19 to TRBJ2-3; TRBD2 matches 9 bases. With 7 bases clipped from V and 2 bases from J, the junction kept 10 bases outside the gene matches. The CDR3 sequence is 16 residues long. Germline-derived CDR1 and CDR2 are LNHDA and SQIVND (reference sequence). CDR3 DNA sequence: TGTGCCAGTAATCTGAAAGCGGGGGGACCCACAGATACGCAGTATTTT. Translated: CASNLKAGGPTDTQYF.

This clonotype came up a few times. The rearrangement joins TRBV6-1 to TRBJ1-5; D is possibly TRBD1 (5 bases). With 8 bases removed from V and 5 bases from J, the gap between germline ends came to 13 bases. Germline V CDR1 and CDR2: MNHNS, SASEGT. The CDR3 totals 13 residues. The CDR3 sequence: CASGIGAHQPQHF. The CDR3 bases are TGTGCCAGCGGGATTGGGGCTCATCAGCCCCAGCATTTT.

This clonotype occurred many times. The chain's CDR3 is CASRDGSTDTQYF. The CDR3 coding sequence is TGTGCCAGCCGGGACGGGAGCACAGATACGCAGTATTTT. The chain employs TRBV7-9 and TRBJ2-3; D possibly uses TRBD1 or TRBD2 (5 bases each). Trimming pared 8 bases from V and 0 bases from J, leaving 9 bases between. Germline V gives CDR1 SEHNR, CDR2 FQNEAQ (reference sequence). The CDR3 is made up of 13 amino acids.

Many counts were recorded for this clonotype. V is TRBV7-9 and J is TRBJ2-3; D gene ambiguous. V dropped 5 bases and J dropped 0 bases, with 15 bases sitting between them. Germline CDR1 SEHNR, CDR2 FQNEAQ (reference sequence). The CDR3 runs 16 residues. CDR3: CASSRLSGTSTDTQYF. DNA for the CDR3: TGTGCCAGCAGCCGGCTGTCAGGAACTAGCACAGATACGCAGTATTTT.

As DNA, the CDR3 is TGTGCCAGCAGTGGGAAGTACGGCCAGCAGTACTTC. Translation gives CASSGKYGQQYF. The rearrangement joins TRBV27 to TRBJ2-7; unclear D gene. Deletions cut 5 bases from V and 8 bases from J, with 13 bases between. CDR1 and CDR2 (germline): MNHEY, SMNVEV (reference sequence). The CDR3 length is 12 residues.

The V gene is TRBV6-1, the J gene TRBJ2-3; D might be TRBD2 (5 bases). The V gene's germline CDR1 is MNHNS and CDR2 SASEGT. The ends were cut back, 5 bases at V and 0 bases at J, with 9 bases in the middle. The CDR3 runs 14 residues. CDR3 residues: CASSWTQSTDTQYF. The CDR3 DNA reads TGTGCCAGCAGTTGGACTCAAAGCACAGATACGCAGTATTTT.

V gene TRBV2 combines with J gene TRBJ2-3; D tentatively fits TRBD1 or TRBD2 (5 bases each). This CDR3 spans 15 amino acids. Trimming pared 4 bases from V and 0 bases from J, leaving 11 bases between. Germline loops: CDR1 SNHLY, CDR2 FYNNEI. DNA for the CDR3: TGTGCCAGCAGTGGGTCGTGGGGGAGCACAGATACGCAGTATTTT. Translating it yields CASSGSWGSTDTQYF.

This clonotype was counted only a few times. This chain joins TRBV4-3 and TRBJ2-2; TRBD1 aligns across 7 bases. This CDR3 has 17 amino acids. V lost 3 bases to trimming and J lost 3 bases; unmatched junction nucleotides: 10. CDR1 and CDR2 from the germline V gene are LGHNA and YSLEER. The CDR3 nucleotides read TGCGCCAGCAGCCAGCATTTACAGGGGATCTACACCGGGGAGCTGTTTTTT. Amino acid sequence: CASSQHLQGIYTGELFF.